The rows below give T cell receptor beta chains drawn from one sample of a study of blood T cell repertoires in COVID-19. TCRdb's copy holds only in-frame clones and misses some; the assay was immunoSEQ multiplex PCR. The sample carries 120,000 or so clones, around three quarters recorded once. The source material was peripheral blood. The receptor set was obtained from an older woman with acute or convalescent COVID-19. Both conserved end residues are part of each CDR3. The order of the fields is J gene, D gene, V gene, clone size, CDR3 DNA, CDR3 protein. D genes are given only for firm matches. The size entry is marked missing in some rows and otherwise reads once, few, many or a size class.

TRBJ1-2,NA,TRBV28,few,TGTGCCAGCAGCGATTTACAGGCCTACTATGGCTACACCTTC,CASSDLQAYYGYTF
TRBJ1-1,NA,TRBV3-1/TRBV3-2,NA,TGTGCCAGCAGCCGAGTTACCGGGGGCACTGAAGCTTTCTTT,CASSRVTGGTEAFF
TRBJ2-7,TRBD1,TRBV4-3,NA,TGCGCCAGCAGCCAAGCTGGACAGGGGGCAAACGAGCAGTACTTC,CASSQAGQGANEQYF
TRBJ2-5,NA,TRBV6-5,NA,TGTGCCAGCAGTTCCCGGGTATCCCCCCAGTACTTC,CASSSRVSPQYF
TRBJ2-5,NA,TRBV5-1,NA,TGCGCCAGCAGCCCGTCGGGGACTCAACGTGCCTACCTCCAAGAGACCCAGTACTTC,CASSPSGTQRAYLQETQYF
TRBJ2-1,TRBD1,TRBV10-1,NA,TGCGCCAGCAGTCAGGGACAGGGGATTTTCTACAATGAGCAGTTCTTC,CASSQGQGIFYNEQFF
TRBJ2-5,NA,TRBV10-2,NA,TGCGCCAGCACCCAGGATAAAGAGACCCAGTACTTC,CASTQDKETQYF
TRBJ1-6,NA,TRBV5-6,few,TGTGCCAGCAGCTTCTCTAACGCGGCGGTTTATTCACCCCTCCACTTT,CASSFSNAAVYSPLHF
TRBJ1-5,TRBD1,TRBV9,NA,TGTGCCAGCAGCCCCTCCGGGACAGGGGGTCAGCCCCAGCATTTT,CASSPSGTGGQPQHF
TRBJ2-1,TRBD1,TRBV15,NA,TGTGCCACCAGCATCGGACAGGGGTTTGAGAATGAGCAGTTCTTC,CATSIGQGFENEQFF
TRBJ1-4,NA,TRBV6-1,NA,TGTGCCAGCAGTGAACCCCCTGACAGGAATTATGAAAAACTGTTTTTT,CASSEPPDRNYEKLFF
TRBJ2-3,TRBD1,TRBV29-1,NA,TGCAGCTCCCGACAGGGATACACAGATACGCAGTATTTT,CSSRQGYTDTQYF
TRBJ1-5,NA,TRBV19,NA,TGTGCCAGTACAGAGTACAGGGAGGGTCAGCCCCAGCATTTT,CASTEYREGQPQHF
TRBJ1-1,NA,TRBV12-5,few,TGTGCTAGTGGCTTACCCCGACAGAGGAACACTGAAGCTTTCTTT,CASGLPRQRNTEAFF
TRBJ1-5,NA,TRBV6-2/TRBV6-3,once,TGTGCCAGCAGTTACCCGGGACAAGATCAGCCCCAGCATTTT,CASSYPGQDQPQHF
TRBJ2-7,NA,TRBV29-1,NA,TGCAGCGTTGGCCGCCAGGGGTACGAGCAGTACTTC,CSVGRQGYEQYF
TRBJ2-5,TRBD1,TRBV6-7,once,TGTGCCAGCAGCCGGTATCCGGGACAGAAAGAAGAGACCCAGTACTTC,CASSRYPGQKEETQYF
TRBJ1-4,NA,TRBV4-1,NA,TGCGCCAGCAGCCAAGCGCTGGCCAAAAAACTGTTTTTT,CASSQALAKKLFF
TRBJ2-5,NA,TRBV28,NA,TGTGCCAGCAGTTTGGCTAGCCGCCCAGAGACCCAGTACTTC,CASSLASRPETQYF
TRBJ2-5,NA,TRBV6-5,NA,TGTGCCAGCAGCAGACAAGAGACCCAGTACTTC,CASSRQETQYF
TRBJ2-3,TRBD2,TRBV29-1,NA,TGCAGCGTTGAAGGACTAGCAGCAGATACGCAGTATTTT,CSVEGLAADTQYF
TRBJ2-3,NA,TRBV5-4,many,TGTGCCAGCAGCTTGGACGGAGGTTTCACAGATACGCAGTATTTT,CASSLDGGFTDTQYF
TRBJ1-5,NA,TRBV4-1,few,TGCGCCAGCAGCCAAGGGGGGGTACGAGACAATCAGCCCCAGCATTTT,CASSQGGVRDNQPQHF
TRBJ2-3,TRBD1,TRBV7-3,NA,TGTGCCAGCAGCTTGACAGGGGGCAGGGGTACGCAGTATTTT,CASSLTGGRGTQYF
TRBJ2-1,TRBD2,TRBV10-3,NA,TGTGCCATATTTAGCGGGAGCGGGGACAATGAGCAGTTCTTC,CAIFSGSGDNEQFF
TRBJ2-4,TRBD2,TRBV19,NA,TGTGCCAGTACTGGGCTAGCGGGGCCCAAAAACATTCAGTACTTC,CASTGLAGPKNIQYF
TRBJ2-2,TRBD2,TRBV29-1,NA,TGCAGCGTCGAGGGACTAGCGGGGGCGGCCGGGGAGCTGTTTTTT,CSVEGLAGAAGELFF
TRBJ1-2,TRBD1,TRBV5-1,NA,TGCGCCAGCAGCTGGGGACAGGACCCTAACTATGGCTACACCTTC,CASSWGQDPNYGYTF
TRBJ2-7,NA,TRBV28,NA,TGTGCCAGCAGTTTAATTGGGGCGGGGGCAGGCGAGTCCTACGAGCAGTACTTC,CASSLIGAGAGESYEQYF
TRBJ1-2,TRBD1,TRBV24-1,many,TGTGCCACCAGTGATCCAGGACAGGGCCGAGGGAACTATGGCTACACCTTC,CATSDPGQGRGNYGYTF
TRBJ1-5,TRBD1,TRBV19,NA,TGTGCCAGTAGCCTGGACAGGAATCAGCCCCAGCATTTT,CASSLDRNQPQHF
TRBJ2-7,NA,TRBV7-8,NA,TGTGCCAGCAGCTTAGACTACGGGAGAACCTACGAGCAGTACTTC,CASSLDYGRTYEQYF
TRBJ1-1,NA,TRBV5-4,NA,TGTGCCAGCAGCTCGCAGGGGCGCAACACTGAAGCTTTCTTT,CASSSQGRNTEAFF
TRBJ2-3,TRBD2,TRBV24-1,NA,TGTGCCACCAGTGATCCCCGGACTAGCGGGGGCACAGATACGCAGTATTTT,CATSDPRTSGGTDTQYF
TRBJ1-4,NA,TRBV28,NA,TGTGCCAGCAGTGAGGGCGTGTCGGATGAAAAACTGTTTTTT,CASSEGVSDEKLFF
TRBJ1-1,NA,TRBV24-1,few,TGTGCCACCAGTGATTCTTCAGGGGCGCATGATGAAGCTTTCTTT,CATSDSSGAHDEAFF
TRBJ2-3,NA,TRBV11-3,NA,TGTGCCAGCAGCCCTCAAGGTGGGGCGCTCACAGATACGCAGTATTTT,CASSPQGGALTDTQYF
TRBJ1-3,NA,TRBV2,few,TGTGCCAGCAGAGACGGGGGGGTCAGAAACACCATATATTTT,CASRDGGVRNTIYF
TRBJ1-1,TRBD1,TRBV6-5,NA,TGTGCCAGCAGTTACCGGGGACAGGCGGCTGAAGCTTTCTTT,CASSYRGQAAEAFF
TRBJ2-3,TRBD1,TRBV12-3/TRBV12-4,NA,TGTGCCAGCACAACAGGGGATCCGCAGTATTTT,CASTTGDPQYF
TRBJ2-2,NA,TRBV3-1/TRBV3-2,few,TGTGCCAGCAGCCAAGAACTCCTACCCGGGGAGCTGTTTTTT,CASSQELLPGELFF
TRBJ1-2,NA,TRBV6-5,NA,TGTGCCAGCAGAAAGGGGTACAGGGACTATGGCTACACCTTC,CASRKGYRDYGYTF
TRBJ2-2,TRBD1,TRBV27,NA,TGTGCCAGCAGTTCAGGTGTGGGGACAGGGGGCATCGGGGAGCTGTTTTTT,CASSSGVGTGGIGELFF
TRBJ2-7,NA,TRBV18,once,TGTGCCAGCTCACCGAGACGACAGGAGCTACGGGAGCAGTACTTC,CASSPRRQELREQYF
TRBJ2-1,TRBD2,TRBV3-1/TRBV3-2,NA,TGTGCCAGCAGCCAAGCTAACGGGGGGGCCAGTGAGCAGTTCTTC,CASSQANGGASEQFF
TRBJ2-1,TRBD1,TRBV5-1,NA,TGCGCCAGCAGCCCCCTAACAGGGGGCTCCTACAATGAGCAGTTCTTC,CASSPLTGGSYNEQFF
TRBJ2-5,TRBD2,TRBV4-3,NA,TGCGCCAGCAGCCAAGGCGGGGGGAGGAAGACCCAGTACTTC,CASSQGGGRKTQYF
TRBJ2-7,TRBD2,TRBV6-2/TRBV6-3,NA,TGTGCCAGCAGTTATTCGCCGGGGGGCTACGAGCAGTACTTC,CASSYSPGGYEQYF
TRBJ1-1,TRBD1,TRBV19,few,TGTGCCAGTAACCCCGGACAGGTAGGGACTGAAGCTTTCTTT,CASNPGQVGTEAFF
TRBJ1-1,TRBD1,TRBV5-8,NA,TGTGCCAGCAGATATGACAGGGAATGGACTGAAGCTTTCTTT,CASRYDREWTEAFF
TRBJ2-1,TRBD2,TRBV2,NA,TGTGCCAGCAGTCAAGGGACTAGCGGTCGACTCGATGAGCAGTTCTTC,CASSQGTSGRLDEQFF
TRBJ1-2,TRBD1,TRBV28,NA,TGTGCCAGCAGTTCCGGACAGGGAAACTATGGCTACACCTTC,CASSSGQGNYGYTF
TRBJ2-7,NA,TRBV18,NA,TGTGCCAGCTCACCACCGCACAGCTCCCGACGAGAGCAGTACTTC,CASSPPHSSRREQYF
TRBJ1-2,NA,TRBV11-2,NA,TGTGCCAGCAGCTTAGATCTGGACAGTGGCTACACCTTC,CASSLDLDSGYTF
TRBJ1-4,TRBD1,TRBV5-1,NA,TGCGCCAGCAGCTTGGCGTTGACAGGGGGTTCTCTTGAAAAACTGTTTTTT,CASSLALTGGSLEKLFF
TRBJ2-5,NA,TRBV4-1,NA,TGCGCCAGCAGCCAGTCCAGAGGACAAGCTAAAGAGACCCAGTACTTC,CASSQSRGQAKETQYF
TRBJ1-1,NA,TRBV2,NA,TGTGCCAGCAGACAGGGTTCGACTGAAGCTTTCTTT,CASRQGSTEAFF